This TCR beta chain was observed in a study of beta chain features in type 1 diabetes. Concerning this clone itself: The antigen remains undetermined.

Study-wide findings and caveats: Patients' naive, central memory and regulatory TCRB repertoires appeared more alike than those of healthy donors.

Trimming left V 6 bases short and J 6 bases short, with 17 bases between. CDR3 size: 14 residues. Germline CDR1 and CDR2: MNHNS and SASEGT. What was sequenced were expressed TCRB transcripts, since all of the isolated RNA had been reverse transcribed. The data were produced by immunoSEQ multiplex PCR, yet TCRdb's version contains in-frame clones alone and is incomplete. The sample carries roughly 350,000 clones, 11% recorded once. The sample comprised naive CD4+ T cells from blood. This chain connects TRBV6-1 to TRBJ1-1, with D perhaps matching TRBD1 (6 bases). The sequence derives from a woman in her 30s in good health. The CDR3 bases are TGTGCCAGCAGAAGAGGACAGAATAAGGCTGAAGCTTTCTTT. This sequence encodes CASRRGQNKAEAFF.